These T cell receptor beta chains were read from a single sample in a study of T cell responses to AZD1222 COVID-19 vaccine. Assay used: immunoSEQ multiplex PCR; TCRdb lists only in-frame clones, some missing. Of some 180,000 clones in the sample, more than 80% were seen once. The sequencing here drew on peripheral blood, taken on day 0 of AZD1222 vaccination. The receptors were gathered from an adult in good health. The CDR3 runs from the conserved cysteine through the conserved F or W.

J gene	V gene	CDR3 protein
TRBJ2-1	TRBV27	CASRLADNEQFF
TRBJ2-3	TRBV30	CAWGLAGVIDTQYF
TRBJ1-2	TRBV6-5	CASRIDGSVGYTF
TRBJ2-7	TRBV6-2/TRBV6-3	CASSYRWDRVHSYEQYF
TRBJ2-1	TRBV5-1	CASSERESSGTYNEQFF
TRBJ2-7	TRBV3-1/TRBV3-2	CASSQVGDAYYEQYF
TRBJ2-3	TRBV11-3	CASSSGQGFTDTQYF
TRBJ2-3	TRBV5-1	CASTESLAGADTQYF
TRBJ1-1	TRBV6-2/TRBV6-3	CASSTGHGSNTEAFF
TRBJ2-7	TRBV6-5	CASSQTVSYEQYF
TRBJ1-3	TRBV28	CASSNPTGRGNTIYF
TRBJ1-1	TRBV19	CASRSRAEAFF
TRBJ2-1	TRBV7-9	CASSLARNNEQFF
TRBJ1-1	TRBV30	CAWRHGARNTEAFF
TRBJ1-6	TRBV7-2	CASRLSTGLDNSPLHF
TRBJ1-2	TRBV4-1	CASSRSDRTTYGYTF
TRBJ1-5	TRBV4-2	CASSQPQGASNQPQHF
TRBJ1-2	TRBV30	CAWSVRTTNYGYTF
TRBJ2-7	TRBV15	CATTHWGRGSSYEQYF
TRBJ1-2	TRBV6-5	CASRPTAFYGYTF
TRBJ1-2	TRBV3-1/TRBV3-2	CASSQGATGYGYTF
TRBJ2-7	TRBV7-9	CASSLPEGLSYEQYF
TRBJ2-5	TRBV27	CASSRLQGGETQYF
TRBJ1-2	TRBV16	CASSQRAGPGSDRYTF
TRBJ2-7	TRBV4-3	CASSQDRGANEQYF
TRBJ2-1	TRBV7-3	CASSPGLEGREQFF
TRBJ2-6	TRBV18	CASSPQGTASGANVLTF
TRBJ1-6	TRBV28	CASSPPRVSASPLHF
TRBJ1-5	TRBV6-5	CASSPLQPQHF
TRBJ2-7	TRBV12-3/TRBV12-4	CASSFQGATEQYF
TRBJ2-3	TRBV5-1	CASSLRTSGRGGDTQYF
TRBJ1-3	TRBV4-1	CASSQQGAGNTIYF
TRBJ1-2	TRBV19	CASSAQGSNYGYTF
TRBJ2-1	TRBV9	CASSVTGGYNEQFF
TRBJ1-5	TRBV6-1	CASSEATTDRADSNQPQHF
TRBJ1-5	TRBV27	CASSLFSLNGNQPQHF
TRBJ1-5	TRBV28	CASSFRGGQPQHF
TRBJ2-5	TRBV28	CASSLWVGSSGGKTQYF
TRBJ1-1	TRBV29-1	CSAVTGTMNTEAFF
TRBJ2-2	TRBV28	CASSSLWGSTGELFF
TRBJ2-3	TRBV13	CASSGQGLAGTDTQYF
TRBJ2-3	TRBV12-5	CASGWTGLTDTQYF
TRBJ1-5	TRBV10-2	CASRPGLGGSANQPQHF
TRBJ1-3	TRBV9	CASSVEPDSGNTIYF
TRBJ2-5	TRBV19	CASSTPGSSSGRSGETQYF
TRBJ1-2	TRBV24-1	CATSDSDRLNYGYTF
TRBJ1-2	TRBV7-2	CASSPQGSNYGYTF
TRBJ2-2	TRBV5-6	CASSLGGNTGELFF
TRBJ2-7	TRBV11-2	CASSILEWDGSYEQYF
TRBJ1-1	TRBV29-1	CSVGQGANTEAFF